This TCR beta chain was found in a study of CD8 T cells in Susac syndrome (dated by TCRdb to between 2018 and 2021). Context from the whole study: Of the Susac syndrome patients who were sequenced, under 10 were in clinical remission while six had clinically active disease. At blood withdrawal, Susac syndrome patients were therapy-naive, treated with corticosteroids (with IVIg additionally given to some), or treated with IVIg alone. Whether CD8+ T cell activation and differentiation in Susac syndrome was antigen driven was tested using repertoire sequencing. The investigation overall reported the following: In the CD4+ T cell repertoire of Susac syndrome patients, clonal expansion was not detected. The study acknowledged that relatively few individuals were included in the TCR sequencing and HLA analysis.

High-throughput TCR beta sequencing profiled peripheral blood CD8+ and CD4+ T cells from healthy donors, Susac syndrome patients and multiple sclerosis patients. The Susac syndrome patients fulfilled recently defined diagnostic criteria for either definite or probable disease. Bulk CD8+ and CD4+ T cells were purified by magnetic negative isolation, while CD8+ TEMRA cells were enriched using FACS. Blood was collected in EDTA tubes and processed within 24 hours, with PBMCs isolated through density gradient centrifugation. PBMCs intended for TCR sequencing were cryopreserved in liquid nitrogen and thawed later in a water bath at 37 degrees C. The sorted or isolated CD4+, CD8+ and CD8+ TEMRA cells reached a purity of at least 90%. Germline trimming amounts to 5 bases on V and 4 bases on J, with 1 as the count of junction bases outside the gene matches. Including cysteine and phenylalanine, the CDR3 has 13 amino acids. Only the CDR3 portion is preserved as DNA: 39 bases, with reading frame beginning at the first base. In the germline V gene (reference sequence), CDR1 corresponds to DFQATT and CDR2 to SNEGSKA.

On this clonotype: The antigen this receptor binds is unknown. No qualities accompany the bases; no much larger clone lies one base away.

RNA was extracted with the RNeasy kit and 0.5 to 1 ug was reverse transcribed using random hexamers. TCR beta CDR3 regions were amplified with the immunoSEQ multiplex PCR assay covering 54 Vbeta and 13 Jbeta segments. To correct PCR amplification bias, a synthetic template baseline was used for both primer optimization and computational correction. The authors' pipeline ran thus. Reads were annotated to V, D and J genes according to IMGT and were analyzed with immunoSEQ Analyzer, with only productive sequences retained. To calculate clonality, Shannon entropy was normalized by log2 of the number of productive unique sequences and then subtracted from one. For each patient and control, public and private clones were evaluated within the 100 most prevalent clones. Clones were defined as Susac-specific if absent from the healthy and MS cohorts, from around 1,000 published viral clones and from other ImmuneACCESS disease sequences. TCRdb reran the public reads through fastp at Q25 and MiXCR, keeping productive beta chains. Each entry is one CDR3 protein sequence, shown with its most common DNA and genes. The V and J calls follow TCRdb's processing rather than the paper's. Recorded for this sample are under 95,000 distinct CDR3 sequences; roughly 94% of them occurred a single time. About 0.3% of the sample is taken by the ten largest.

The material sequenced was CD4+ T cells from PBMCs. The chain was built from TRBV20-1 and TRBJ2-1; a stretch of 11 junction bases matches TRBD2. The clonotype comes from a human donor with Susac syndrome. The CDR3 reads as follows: CSALAGGYNEQFF. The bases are TGCAGTGCTCTAGCGGGGGGATACAATGAGCAGTTCTTC.